These T cell receptor beta chains were read from a single sample in a study of blood T cell repertoires in COVID-19. Using immunoSEQ multiplex PCR, the repertoire was profiled, and TCRdb retains in-frame clones only, with some absent. The top ten hold roughly 7% of the sample, which has 150,000 to 200,000 clones, about 86% seen once. The sequenced material came from peripheral blood. The origin of the receptors is a woman older than 75 in a cohort sampled during active or convalescent COVID-19. CDR3s include the opening cysteine and the closing phenylalanine or tryptophan. D genes are given only for firm matches. The size field is filled for only some rows; it gives once, few, many or a size class.

cdr3_aa	cdr3_nt	v_call	j_call	clone_size	d_call
CASSLSLTGSTEAFF	TGTGCCAGCTCACTAAGTTTGACAGGGTCCACTGAAGCTTTCTTT	TRBV18	TRBJ1-1	-	TRBD1
CSASVPGGTDTQYF	TGCAGTGCTAGTGTGCCGGGGGGCACAGATACGCAGTATTTT	TRBV20-1	TRBJ2-3	-	-
CASSLDRGNYGYTF	TGCGCCAGCAGCTTGGATCGGGGAAACTATGGCTACACCTTC	TRBV5-1	TRBJ1-2	-	-
CASSSGSRENYEQYF	TGTGCCAGCAGTTCCGGGTCGCGAGAGAACTACGAGCAGTACTTC	TRBV6-5	TRBJ2-7	-	-
CSVARALRTEAFF	TGCAGCGTTGCCAGGGCGTTACGCACTGAAGCTTTCTTT	TRBV29-1	TRBJ1-1	-	-
CASTQGGIFGGYTF	TGTGCCAGCACTCAGGGGGGTATCTTTGGTGGCTACACCTTC	TRBV7-9	TRBJ1-2	-	TRBD1
CASNPIPSGTDTQYF	TGTGCCAGCAACCCGATACCCAGCGGCACAGATACGCAGTATTTT	TRBV14	TRBJ2-3	-	-
CASSFGGSETQYF	TGTGCCAGCAGCTTCGGAGGGTCAGAGACCCAGTACTTC	TRBV11-3	TRBJ2-5	-	-
CSVEFGSADTQYF	TGCAGCGTTGAGTTTGGCAGCGCAGATACGCAGTATTTT	TRBV29-1	TRBJ2-3	-	-
CASSVTSGSTDTQYF	TGTGCCAGCAGCGTCACTAGCGGGAGCACAGATACGCAGTATTTT	TRBV9	TRBJ2-3	-	TRBD2
CASSLGLTDTQYF	TGTGCCAGCAGCTTAGGGCTCACAGATACGCAGTATTTT	TRBV11-2	TRBJ2-3	-	-
CASSLGRAGSDTQYF	TGTGCCAGCAGCTTAGGTAGGGCGGGGTCAGATACGCAGTATTTT	TRBV7-6	TRBJ2-3	-	-
CASMWAGEEGSYNEQFF	TGTGCCAGTATGTGGGCGGGAGAGGAAGGATCCTACAATGAGCAGTTCTTC	TRBV7-9	TRBJ2-1	few	TRBD2
CATSVINGEQFF	TGTGCCACCAGTGTCATTAACGGTGAGCAGTTCTTC	TRBV24-1	TRBJ2-1	-	-
CASSPGTVNEKLFF	TGCGCCAGCAGCCCGGGGACAGTTAATGAAAAACTGTTTTTT	TRBV5-1	TRBJ1-4	-	TRBD1
CASSENRGYEKLFF	TGCGCCAGCAGTGAAAACAGGGGGTATGAAAAACTGTTTTTT	TRBV10-1	TRBJ1-4	-	TRBD1
CASQGGGAAGELFF	TGTGCCAGCCAGGGCGGGGGGGCCGCCGGGGAGCTGTTTTTT	TRBV28	TRBJ2-2	-	TRBD2
CSVEGGRLQGEKLFF	TGCAGCGTTGAAGGGGGGCGACTGCAGGGCGAAAAACTGTTTTTT	TRBV29-1	TRBJ1-4	-	-
CASSLGVDTEAFF	TGCGCCAGCAGCTTAGGGGTCGACACTGAAGCTTTCTTT	TRBV5-1	TRBJ1-1	-	-
CASSLARGRGGEKLFF	TGTGCCAGCAGCTTAGCCAGGGGGCGCGGAGGAGAAAAACTGTTTTTT	TRBV7-9	TRBJ1-4	-	TRBD1
CASSTRAGVQIDTQYF	TGTGCCAGCAGTACTAGGGCGGGGGTGCAGATAGATACGCAGTATTTT	TRBV6-2/TRBV6-3	TRBJ2-3	-	TRBD2
CASSTRTGEGSGGYTF	TGTGCCAGCAGCACCCGGACAGGCGAAGGTTCAGGTGGCTACACCTTC	TRBV9	TRBJ1-2	once	TRBD1
CASSQVSFPGGSYEQYF	TGCGCCAGCAGCCAAGTTTCTTTCCCAGGGGGGTCCTACGAGCAGTACTTC	TRBV4-3	TRBJ2-7	-	-
CASSPRVGRVNYGYTF	TGTGCCAGCAGCCCGAGGGTAGGCAGAGTTAACTATGGCTACACCTTC	TRBV7-8	TRBJ1-2	-	-
CAISSTGALNTEAFF	TGTGCCATCAGTTCTACAGGGGCTCTGAACACTGAAGCTTTCTTT	TRBV10-3	TRBJ1-1	-	TRBD1
CASSLRRGTGELFF	TGTGCCAGCTCACTCCGGCGGGGAACCGGGGAGCTGTTTTTT	TRBV18	TRBJ2-2	-	-
CASSHNLATNEKLFF	TGCGCCAGCAGCCACAACCTAGCAACTAATGAAAAACTGTTTTTT	TRBV4-3	TRBJ1-4	once	-
CASSYGGYQPQHF	TGTGCCAGCAGTTATGGGGGGTATCAGCCCCAGCATTTT	TRBV12-3/TRBV12-4	TRBJ1-5	-	-
CASSQVGGAGTEAFF	TGTGCCAGCAGCCAAGTAGGGGGCGCCGGCACTGAAGCTTTCTTT	TRBV3-1/TRBV3-2	TRBJ1-1	-	TRBD1
CASSQEVRGSGNTIYF	TGTGCCAGCAGCCAAGAGGTCCGGGGCTCTGGAAACACCATATATTTT	TRBV3-1/TRBV3-2	TRBJ1-3	-	-
CASRNSRVSEAFF	TGTGCCAGCAGAAATTCCCGGGTGTCTGAAGCTTTCTTT	TRBV6-5	TRBJ1-1	-	-
CAWSVRTGLNEKLFF	TGTGCCTGGAGTGTTAGAACAGGGCTTAATGAAAAACTGTTTTTT	TRBV30	TRBJ1-4	-	-
CASSTGHNSNQPQHF	TGTGCCAGCAGTACAGGACACAATAGCAATCAGCCCCAGCATTTT	TRBV6-4	TRBJ1-5	-	-
CASSWADRTDTQYF	TGTGCCAGCAGCTGGGCAGATCGCACAGATACGCAGTATTTT	TRBV11-2	TRBJ2-3	-	-
CASSHLAGEYEQFF	TGTGCCAGCTCACATCTAGCGGGAGAATATGAGCAGTTCTTC	TRBV18	TRBJ2-1	-	TRBD2
CASSLDLGTARTEAFF	TGTGCCAGCAGCTTAGATTTGGGGACAGCTCGGACTGAAGCTTTCTTT	TRBV11-2	TRBJ1-1	few	TRBD1
CASTPTGGENTIYF	TGTGCCAGTACCCCGACAGGGGGCGAAAACACCATATATTTT	TRBV19	TRBJ1-3	-	TRBD1
CASRPASGEQYF	TGTGCCAGTAGGCCCGCAAGCGGCGAGCAGTACTTC	TRBV19	TRBJ2-7	-	-
CASSLMMTSYNEQFF	TGTGCCAGCAGCCTTATGATGACATCTTACAATGAGCAGTTCTTC	TRBV7-9	TRBJ2-1	-	-
CASSYSGGPMNTEAFF	TGTGCCAGCAGTTACTCCGGGGGACCCATGAACACTGAAGCTTTCTTT	TRBV6-5	TRBJ1-1	-	-
CASSSTRGGHGSPLHF	TGTGCCAGTAGCTCAACCCGCGGGGGTCATGGTTCACCCCTCCACTTT	TRBV19	TRBJ1-6	-	-
CASSSQQGAATEAFF	TGCGCCAGCAGCTCGCAACAGGGGGCGGCCACTGAAGCTTTCTTT	TRBV5-1	TRBJ1-1	-	TRBD1
CASSQYYGYTF	TGTGCCAGCAGTCAATACTATGGCTACACCTTC	TRBV12-3/TRBV12-4	TRBJ1-2	-	-